This T cell receptor (beta chain) was captured by sequencing in a study of T cell responses to AZD1222 COVID-19 vaccine. Whole-study findings and limits: The donors showed a predominance of white British ancestry and of females, with possible underestimation of clonal diversity. Repertoire sampling was restricted to post-peak T cell response timepoints. Nearly half of the spike-specific TCRs reportedly recognize variant regions that carry no mutations.

The assay was immunoSEQ multiplex PCR, and TCRdb's table has in-frame clones only and misses some. Of some 190,000 clones listed, around 90% are singletons. The count of this clone is one. Its antigen is not known. V was shortened by 6 bases and J by 1 base, with 12 bases between the two germline ends. The germline V gene encodes CDR1 LNHDA and CDR2 SQIVND (reference sequence). This CDR3 is 14 amino acids long. The V and J genes are TRBV19 and TRBJ1-1; no firm D call. This receptor was taken from an adult who received the AZD1222 COVID-19 vaccine. This material consisted of peripheral blood, taken 28 days after the second AZD1222 dose. CDR3 sequence reads: CASSLYTSNTEAFF. The CDR3 nucleotides are TGTGCCAGTAGCCTCTACACCTCGAACACTGAAGCTTTCTTT.